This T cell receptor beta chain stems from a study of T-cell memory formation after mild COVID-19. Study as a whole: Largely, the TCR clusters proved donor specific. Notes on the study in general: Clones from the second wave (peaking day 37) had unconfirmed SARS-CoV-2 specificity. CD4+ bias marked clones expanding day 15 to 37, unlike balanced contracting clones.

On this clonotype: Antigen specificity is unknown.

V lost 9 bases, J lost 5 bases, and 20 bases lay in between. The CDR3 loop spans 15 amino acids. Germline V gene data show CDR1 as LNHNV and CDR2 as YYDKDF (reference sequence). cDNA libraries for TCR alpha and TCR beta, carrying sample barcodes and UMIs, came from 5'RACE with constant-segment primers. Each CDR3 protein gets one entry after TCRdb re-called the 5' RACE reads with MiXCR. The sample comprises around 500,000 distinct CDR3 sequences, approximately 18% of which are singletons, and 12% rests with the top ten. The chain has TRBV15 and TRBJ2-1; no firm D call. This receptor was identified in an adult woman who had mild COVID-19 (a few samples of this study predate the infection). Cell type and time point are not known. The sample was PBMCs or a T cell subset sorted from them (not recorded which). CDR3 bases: TGTGCCACGGGGTCGGCTAGTCGTTGGAACAATGAGCAGTTCTTC. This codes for CATGSASRWNNEQFF.